Presented here are 24 T cell receptor beta chains from one specimen sequenced in a study of brain T cells in children with intractable seizures. Regarding time point: blood from clinic visit 5 months post-surgery; TSC patient then seizure free. This table comes from immunoSEQ multiplex PCR, and its TCRdb copy is limited to in-frame clones, with some not included. The profile covers around 340,000 clones, with nearly 95% appearing a single time and about 5.8% taken by the ten largest. Sequenced material: peripheral blood, taken 4 to 5 months after surgery. These receptors originate from a boy younger than two with tuberous sclerosis and intractable seizures.

V is TRBV6-5 and J is TRBJ2-3; no definite D call. Germline V gene data show CDR1 as MNHEY and CDR2 as SVGAGI. This CDR3 region has 14 residues. Trimming pared 8 bases from V and 3 bases from J, leaving 15 bases between. Here the CDR3 reads CASGIGSRTDTQYF. The CDR3 DNA is TGTGCCAGCGGAATCGGTAGCAGGACAGATACGCAGTATTTT.

The chain links TRBV6-6 to TRBJ1-1; D unresolved. Trimming left V 0 bases short and J 13 bases short, with 18 bases between. Germline V lookup: CDR1 MNHNY, CDR2 SVGAGI (reference sequence). The CDR3 length is 14 residues. CDR3 in DNA: TGTGCCAGCAGTTACTCATCGACGGGGTCCCGGGGTTTCTTT. Its translation: CASSYSSTGSRGFF.

The V gene is TRBV6-6, the J gene TRBJ2-5; TRBD2 aligns across 14 bases. V dropped 5 bases and J dropped 5; count of bases not matched to a gene: 13. This CDR3 spans 18 amino acids. Germline V gene data show CDR1 as MNHNY and CDR2 as SVGAGI (reference sequence). CDR3 bases: TGTGCCAGCAGTCGCAGCAAGACTAGCGGGGGGGCAAGCGAGACCCAGTACTTC. As protein: CASSRSKTSGGASETQYF.

J is TRBJ2-2 and V is TRBV11-2, with D unresolved. CDR1 and CDR2 (germline): SGHAT, FQNNGV. Trimming cost V 1 base and J 2 bases, with 11 bases left between them. The CDR3 totals 16 residues. CDR3 residues: CASSLAKVANTGELFF. The CDR3 DNA is TGTGCCAGCAGCTTAGCTAAAGTGGCCAACACCGGGGAGCTGTTTTTT.

V gene TRBV5-1 combines with J gene TRBJ2-7; TRBD2 is a possible D gene (6 bases). This CDR3 is built from 14 residues. Germline CDR1 SGHRS, CDR2 YFSETQ. V lost 5 bases and J lost 2, with 14 bases in between. CDR3 residues: CASRDSAGTYEQYF. In DNA, the CDR3 is TGCGCCAGCAGGGATAGCGCGGGAACCTACGAGCAGTACTTC.

This clone has only one observation. The chain couples TRBV29-1 to TRBJ1-6; TRBD1 might be the D (5 bases). This CDR3 is 13 amino acids long. Germline V gives CDR1 SQVTM, CDR2 ANQGSEA. The V gene lost 6 bases and the J gene lost 9 bases, with 15 bases spanning the gap. Here the CDR3 DNA reads TGCAGCGTCCTCGCCGGGACGGCTTCACCCCTCCACTTT. Translation gives CSVLAGTASPLHF.

The rearrangement joins TRBV30 to TRBJ1-5, with D uncertain. Trimming left V 0 bases short and J 0 bases short, with 12 bases between. The CDR3 length is 16 residues. In germline, CDR1 is GTSNPN, CDR2 SVGIG (reference sequence). In DNA form, the CDR3 reads TGTGCCTGGAGTGTACCTGGTGGGAGTAGCAATCAGCCCCAGCATTTT. It yields the protein CAWSVPGGSSNQPQHF.

The rearrangement links TRBV27 to TRBJ1-1, with D tentatively TRBD1 (6 bases). The ends were cut back, 2 bases at V and 1 base at J, with 8 bases in the middle. The CDR3 loop spans 14 amino acids. Germline V gives CDR1 MNHEY, CDR2 SMNVEV (reference sequence). The CDR3 region has the DNA TGTGCCAGCAGTTTAAGGACAGAGAACACTGAAGCTTTCTTT. Translating it yields CASSLRTENTEAFF.

The genes are TRBV12-3 or TRBV12-4 and TRBJ1-1, with 8 bases fitting TRBD1. This CDR3 has 11 residues. V lost 0 bases, J lost 14 bases, and 2 bases stayed unmatched. This CDR3 reads CASSLARDRFF. CDR3 bases: TGTGCCAGCAGTTTAGCCCGGGACAGGTTCTTT.

V usage is TRBV4-2 and J usage is TRBJ1-2, with a possible D match to TRBD1 (5 bases). This CDR3 is 15 amino acids long. V dropped 0 bases and J dropped 7 bases, with 15 bases sitting between them. Germline assignment: CDR1 LGHNA and CDR2 YNFKEQ. CDR3 nucleotides: TGTGCCAGCAGCCAAGATAGGGGAGGGGTAGGTGGCTACACCTTC. Translating gives CASSQDRGGVGGYTF.

The chain joins TRBV30 to TRBJ2-5, with D possibly called TRBD1 or TRBD2 (5 bases each). Deletions cut 4 bases from V and 1 base from J, with 16 bases between. This CDR3 contains 15 residues. The germline CDR1 and CDR2 sequences are GTSNPN and SVGIG (reference sequence). CDR3 nucleotides: TGTGCCTGGACATGGGGAAGGGGAGTCCAAGAGACCCAGTACTTC. Its translation: CAWTWGRGVQETQYF.

The genes are TRBV5-1 and TRBJ2-1, with D uncertain. V dropped 1 base and J dropped 10 bases, with 6 bases sitting between them. Per germline, CDR1 SGHRS and CDR2 YFSETQ. This CDR3 spans 11 amino acids. In DNA form, the CDR3 reads TGCGCCAGCAGCTTGTCACGGGAGCAGTTCTTC. Its protein is CASSLSREQFF.

The chain has TRBV29-1 and TRBJ2-1; the match to TRBD2 covers 9 bases. The CDR3 contains 16 residues. Germline V CDR1 and CDR2: SQVTM, ANQGSEA. Trimming took 8 bases from V and 4 from J; bases not matched to a gene: 15. The CDR3 is CSPRRGLAGPYNEQFF. The CDR3 bases are TGCAGCCCCCGTCGGGGGCTAGCGGGACCGTACAATGAGCAGTTCTTC.

V usage is TRBV5-1 and J usage is TRBJ2-5, with 9 bases that match TRBD2. CDR3 length: 19 amino acids. Germline loops: CDR1 SGHRS, CDR2 YFSETQ. The J segment lost 1 base and the V segment lost 1 base, leaving 14 bases of the junction unmatched. The CDR3 spells CASSLRSSLAGGPQETQYF. The CDR3 DNA reads TGCGCCAGCAGCTTGAGAAGCTCCCTGGCGGGGGGGCCCCAAGAGACCCAGTACTTC.

The chain joins TRBV24-1 to TRBJ2-2; 9 bases line up with TRBD1. This CDR3 contains 16 residues. V shed 4 bases and J 5 bases; nucleotides not matched to a gene: 7. Germline CDR1 KGHDR, CDR2 SFDVKD. The CDR3 loop is CATSDPGQGRTGELFF. The CDR3, as DNA: TGTGCCACCAGTGACCCAGGACAGGGGCGAACCGGGGAGCTGTTTTTT.

The CDR3 region is CASGLAPKDRDSHDGTQYF. The CDR3 bases are TGTGCTAGTGGTTTGGCCCCTAAAGACAGGGACAGCCATGATGGTACGCAGTATTTT. J is TRBJ2-3 and V is TRBV12-5, with 7 bases matching TRBD1. J was trimmed by 8 bases and V by 1 base; bases with no gene match: 21. Germline CDR1 reads LGHNT; CDR2 reads FRNRAP. This CDR3 spans 19 amino acids. Full variable domain (rest looked up from reference TRBV12-5 and TRBJ2-3): DARVTQTPRHKVTEMGQEVTMRCQPILGHNTVFWYRQTMMQGLELLAYFRNRAPLDDSGMPKDRFSAEMPDATLATLKIQPSEPRDSAVYFCASGLAPKDRDSHDGTQYFGPGTRLTVL.

This chain joins TRBV27 and TRBJ2-3; D is ambiguous. Germline V gene data show CDR1 as MNHEY and CDR2 as SMNVEV (reference sequence). This CDR3 comprises 14 residues. V was shortened by 0 bases and J by 4 bases, with 8 bases between the two germline ends. The DNA of the CDR3 is TGTGCCAGCAGTTTATCTTTCCCAGCAGATACGCAGTATTTT. As protein: CASSLSFPADTQYF.

The chain is built from TRBV14 and TRBJ2-7; D assignment may be TRBD1 or TRBD2 (5 bases each). The germline gives CDR1 SGHDN, CDR2 FVKESK. The CDR3 is 13 residues long. V was shortened by 5 bases and J by 3 bases, with 11 bases between the two germline ends. CDR3 nucleotide sequence: TGTGCCAGCAGCTGGTGGGGGAGCTACGAGCAGTACTTC. Protein: CASSWWGSYEQYF.

CDR3 protein: CASSSHAYPTGQDNYGYTF. The CDR3 nucleotides are TGTGCCAGCAGCTCGCACGCCTACCCGACAGGACAAGATAACTATGGCTACACCTTC. The chain carries TRBV7-9 and TRBJ1-2; tentative D call: TRBD1 (6 bases). The germline V and J ends were trimmed by 4 bases and 1 base, with 25 bases remaining between them. The length of the CDR3 is 19 residues. Germline V gene lookup returns CDR1 SEHNR and CDR2 FQNEAQ (reference sequence). Full variable domain (rest looked up from reference TRBV7-9 and TRBJ1-2): DTGVSQNPRHKITKRGQNVTFRCDPISEHNRLYWYRQTLGQGPEFLTYFQNEAQLEKSRLLSDRFSAERPKGSFSTLEIQRTEQGDSAMYLCASSSHAYPTGQDNYGYTFGSGTRLTVV.

The chain couples TRBV11-1 to TRBJ1-1, with 8 bases that match TRBD1. CDR1 SGHAT and CDR2 FQDESV come from the germline V gene (reference sequence). Germline trimming cut 3 bases from V and 7 bases from J; bases unmatched to any gene: 10. The CDR3 covers 15 residues. CDR3: CASSFVGQGAVEAFF. The DNA of the CDR3 is TGTGCCAGCAGCTTCGTTGGACAGGGCGCGGTTGAAGCTTTCTTT.

The chain links TRBV30 to TRBJ1-2; 9 nucleotides align to TRBD1. Trimming at V came to 0 bases and at J to 5 bases, leaving 4 bases not matched to a gene. Germline V gene sequence: CDR1 GTSNPN, CDR2 SVGIG (reference sequence). The CDR3 consists of 14 residues. DNA of the CDR3: TGTGCCTGGAGTGTATTGGGGACAGGGTATGGCTACACCTTC. Translated, it gives CAWSVLGTGYGYTF.

V usage is TRBV5-1 and J usage is TRBJ2-5; D is perhaps TRBD2 (6 bases). Trimming took off 2 bases at V and 1 base at J, with 15 bases between the two ends. The CDR3 loop spans 16 amino acids. Germline CDR1 is SGHRS and CDR2 is YFSETQ. CDR3 nucleotides: TGCGCCAGCAGCTTCGGAGGGAGTCTGGGCCAAGAGACCCAGTACTTC. Translation gives CASSFGGSLGQETQYF.

The chain employs TRBV27 and TRBJ1-5; D call uncertain. The V gene lost 3 bases and the J gene lost 3 bases, with 9 bases spanning the gap. Germline V CDR1 and CDR2: MNHEY, SMNVEV (reference sequence). CDR3 size: 14 residues. CDR3 DNA sequence: TGTGCCAGCAGTTTTTCCGGATTCAATCAGCCCCAGCATTTT. Translation: CASSFSGFNQPQHF.

The genes are TRBV6-5 and TRBJ2-3; D is perhaps TRBD1 (5 bases). The ends were cut back, 2 bases at V and 1 base at J, with 13 bases in the middle. Germline V lookup: CDR1 MNHEY, CDR2 SVGAGI. The CDR3 runs to 16 residues. CDR3 sequence: CASSYLRTLRTDTQYF. The CDR3 DNA reads TGTGCCAGCAGTTACCTTCGGACACTCCGCACAGATACGCAGTATTTT.